This is a list of T cell receptor beta chains from one sample in a study of HIV-infected patients and healthy controls. TCRdb reprocessed the 5' RACE reads via MiXCR and lists one record per CDR3 protein. Counted here are some 7,800 distinct CDR3 sequences, roughly 6.1% occurring once; the ten biggest clones make up about 20%. The specimen was blood, collected before antiretroviral therapy. These receptors all stem from an adult with HIV infection. Each CDR3 is given with its conserved first and last residue. Fields, in order: clone size, V gene, J gene, D gene, CDR3 DNA, CDR3 protein. D genes are given only for firm matches. Clone size appears in some rows only: once, few, many, or a class for an expanded clone.

many	TRBV7-9	TRBJ2-1	NA	TGTGCCAGCAGCTTAGGGCGCCTAGGTAGCTCCTACAATGAGCAGTTCTTC	CASSLGRLGSSYNEQFF
NA	TRBV5-5	TRBJ1-2	NA	TGTGCCAGTCTTTCAGGGCGCGCTAACTATGGCTACACCTTC	CASLSGRANYGYTF
many	TRBV11-2	TRBJ2-2	NA	TGTGCCAGCAGCTGGACAGCCACCGGGGAGCTGTTTTTT	CASSWTATGELFF
many	TRBV4-1	TRBJ1-1	NA	TGCGCCAGCAGCCAAAGGGAAATCACTGAAGCTTTCTTT	CASSQREITEAFF
many	TRBV6-5	TRBJ2-1	NA	TGTGCCAGCAGCTCCTCCTCATGGACACTTTCCTACAATGAGCAGTTCTTC	CASSSSSWTLSYNEQFF
many	TRBV5-1	TRBJ2-7	NA	TGCGCCAGCAGCTTGGAAGGGCACGAGCAGTACTTC	CASSLEGHEQYF
many	TRBV2	TRBJ2-4	NA	TGTGCCAGCAGTGCGGGGAAAAACATTCAGTACTTC	CASSAGKNIQYF
medium-sized	TRBV20-1	TRBJ2-1	TRBD2	TGCAGTGCTAGATCATCTAGCGGGGGGGCCGGTTACAATGAGCAGTTCTTC	CSARSSSGGAGYNEQFF
medium-sized	TRBV6-4	TRBJ2-5	NA	TGTGCCAGCAGTGCCCGCGACGGAGAGACCCAGTACTTC	CASSARDGETQYF
many	TRBV5-1	TRBJ2-5	NA	TGCGCCAGCAGTAATCTGGGGGTCCAAGAGACCCAGTACTTC	CASSNLGVQETQYF
many	TRBV18	TRBJ2-3	TRBD2	TGTGCCAGCTCACCCCGGCTAGCGGGGGTCCCAAGCACAGATACGCAGTATTTT	CASSPRLAGVPSTDTQYF
many	TRBV7-2	TRBJ2-4	NA	TGTGCCAGCAGCTCAATAGGAGGCTTGGAAAACATTCAGTACTTC	CASSSIGGLENIQYF
medium-sized	TRBV12-3/TRBV12-4	TRBJ1-5	TRBD1	TGTGCCAGCGGAGTCAGGGGGTATCAGCCCCAGCATTTT	CASGVRGYQPQHF
medium-sized	TRBV3-1	TRBJ2-3	NA	TGTGCCAGCAGCCCCGTCCATGAAAACACAGATACGCAGTATTTT	CASSPVHENTDTQYF
many	TRBV10-3	TRBJ1-1	NA	TGTGCCATCAGTGAGCGCGCGATACAGGGAACTGAAGCTTTCTTT	CAISERAIQGTEAFF
few	TRBV6-5	TRBJ1-4	NA	TGTGCCAGCAGTTACTCTTCTTCGAGTTTCTTGGATGAAAAACTGTTTTTT	CASSYSSSSFLDEKLFF
few	TRBV20-1	TRBJ2-1	NA	TGCAGTGCTGACTTAGACAAGGATGAGCAGTTCTTC	CSADLDKDEQFF
many	TRBV15	TRBJ2-1	TRBD2	TGTGCCACCAGCAGAGCCACTAGCGGCGACAATGAGCAGTTCTTC	CATSRATSGDNEQFF
many	TRBV12-3/TRBV12-4	TRBJ2-1	NA	TGTGCCAGCACTCCCCTGGGGACGGGCTCCGATGAGCAGTTCTTC	CASTPLGTGSDEQFF
many	TRBV7-2	TRBJ2-1	TRBD2	TGTGCCAGCACCTCCCGGGGGGGCCTACCAAGCTCCTACAATGAGCAGTTCTTC	CASTSRGGLPSSYNEQFF
many	TRBV5-5	TRBJ2-1	NA	TGTGCCAGCAGCTTTGGGGGGGGCCGAAACAATGAGCAGTTCTTC	CASSFGGGRNNEQFF
medium-sized	TRBV4-3	TRBJ2-3	NA	TGCGCCAGCAGCCAAGGGGACGGGTATACGCAGTATTTT	CASSQGDGYTQYF
many	TRBV7-9	TRBJ2-3	NA	TGTGCCAGCAGCTTAGATACAGGGTTGAGAGCAGATACGCAGTATTTT	CASSLDTGLRADTQYF
few	TRBV27	TRBJ2-4	NA	TGTGCCAGCAGTTCCCGGCTAGATAAAAACATTCAGTACTTC	CASSSRLDKNIQYF
NA	TRBV28	TRBJ1-5	NA	TGTGCCAGCAGTGTACACCCTCGGAATCAGCCCCAGCATTTT	CASSVHPRNQPQHF
medium-sized	TRBV20-1	TRBJ1-5	NA	TGCAGTGCCGCCCAGGGGCCTAATCAGCCCCAGCATTTT	CSAAQGPNQPQHF
many	TRBV7-3	TRBJ2-6	TRBD2	TGTGCCAGCAGCGCGGGAGGACACCCCTCTGGGGCCAACGTCCTGACTTTC	CASSAGGHPSGANVLTF
many	TRBV2	TRBJ2-7	TRBD1	TGTGCTTGGACAGGTAGCTCCTACGAGCAGTACTTC	CAWTGSSYEQYF
many	TRBV20-1	TRBJ2-1	TRBD2	TGCAGTGCCAGGGGTAGACTAGCGGACAATGAGCAGTTCTTC	CSARGRLADNEQFF
medium-sized	TRBV21-1	TRBJ2-3	NA	TGTGCCAGCAGCACTCCCTCACTAGCGGGGGGGCCAGGCGGGACACAGGATACGCAGTATTTT	CASSTPSLAGGPGGTQDTQYF
many	TRBV10-2	TRBJ1-1	NA	TGCGCCAGCAGTGAGGGGTTTCGCACTGAAGCTTTCTTT	CASSEGFRTEAFF
many	TRBV20-1	TRBJ1-3	NA	TGCAGTGCTAGAGGAGACGGGAGCTCTGGAAACACCATATATTTT	CSARGDGSSGNTIYF
many	TRBV6-1	TRBJ1-1	NA	TGTGCCAGCAGTGAATGGGTCCGGCAGAGGAACACTGAAGCTTTCTTT	CASSEWVRQRNTEAFF
many	TRBV9	TRBJ1-3	NA	TGTGCCAGCAGCGCCTTCATGGGAAGCTCTGGAAACACCATATATTTT	CASSAFMGSSGNTIYF
many	TRBV20-1	TRBJ2-5	TRBD2	TGCAGTGGGGTACGGGGGGTAGAAGAGACCCAGTACTTC	CSGVRGVEETQYF
many	TRBV10-3	TRBJ2-7	NA	TGTGCCATCAGTACTACTAGCCAGAGCTCCTACGAGCAGTACTTC	CAISTTSQSSYEQYF
many	TRBV18	TRBJ1-5	TRBD1	TGTGCCAGCTCACCCGAGGGACAGCCTTACAATCAGCCCCAGCATTTT	CASSPEGQPYNQPQHF
many	TRBV2	TRBJ2-3	TRBD1	TGTGCCAGCACTCCCGGGCCGAGGGGGCTAGGAAGGAGAGATACGCAGTATTTT	CASTPGPRGLGRRDTQYF
NA	TRBV7-2	TRBJ2-7	NA	TGTGCCAGCAGCTTATATGGGTTTAGTGGGGGCGAGCAGTACTTC	CASSLYGFSGGEQYF
medium-sized	TRBV5-1	TRBJ2-1	NA	TGCGCCAGCAGTAACCTTCAGATTTCATACAATGAGCAGTTCTTC	CASSNLQISYNEQFF
many	TRBV2	TRBJ1-5	NA	TGTGCCAGCAGGGCCGGGATACACCAGCCCCAGCATTTT	CASRAGIHQPQHF
many	TRBV13	TRBJ2-5	TRBD2	TGTGCCAGCCGAAAGGGACTAGCGGGGACCAAAGGGAGCAGGACCCAGTACTTC	CASRKGLAGTKGSRTQYF
NA	TRBV19	TRBJ2-1	TRBD2	TGTGCCAGTAGTATTAGCGGGGGGGCCCCCTACAATGAGCAGTTCTTC	CASSISGGAPYNEQFF
medium-sized	TRBV7-9	TRBJ2-2	NA	TGTGCCAGCAGCCCTCGTGACACCGGGGAGCTGTTTTTT	CASSPRDTGELFF
many	TRBV29-1	TRBJ2-3	TRBD1	TGCAGCGTTGAAGGGGGACAGGGCACAGATACGCAGTATTTT	CSVEGGQGTDTQYF
many	TRBV19	TRBJ2-2	TRBD1	TGTGCCAGTAATACAGGGGTGGACACCGGGGAGCTGTTTTTT	CASNTGVDTGELFF
many	TRBV11-2	TRBJ2-2	TRBD1	TGTGCCAGCAGCCTCGCCTTCAGGACAGGGATCACGGCCGGGGAGCTGTTTTTT	CASSLAFRTGITAGELFF
many	TRBV19	TRBJ1-5	NA	TGTGCCAGTAGTATCCACAATCAGCCCCAGCATTTT	CASSIHNQPQHF
few	TRBV5-1	TRBJ2-2	NA	TGCGCCAGCAGCTTGCAGGTGCCGAACACCGGGGAGCTGTTTTTT	CASSLQVPNTGELFF
many	TRBV7-2	TRBJ2-3	NA	TGTGCCAGCAGGCTCACGGGCGGGCTCACAGATACGCAGTATTTT	CASRLTGGLTDTQYF
many	TRBV4-1	TRBJ1-1	TRBD1	TGCGCCAGCAGCCTTACAGGGGGGAACACTGAAGCTTTCTTT	CASSLTGGNTEAFF
NA	TRBV5-1	TRBJ2-3	NA	TGCGCCAGCAGCTTCGGGGAGAACCTTCCAGATACGCAGTATTTT	CASSFGENLPDTQYF
many	TRBV18	TRBJ2-2	NA	TGTGCCAGCTCACTGGCCTTTCGGGACACCGGGGAGCTGTTTTTT	CASSLAFRDTGELFF
many	TRBV7-9	TRBJ2-1	NA	TGTGCCAGCAGCCGATACAGGGAGGCTAGCTCCTACAATGAGCAGTTCTTC	CASSRYREASSYNEQFF
NA	TRBV4-1	TRBJ2-1	TRBD1	TGCGCCAGCAGCCCACGACAGGGGACCCTCAATGAGCAGTTCTTC	CASSPRQGTLNEQFF
medium-sized	TRBV7-3	TRBJ2-6	NA	TGTGCCAGCAGCTTCCTGGACAGAGCCAGCTCTGGGGCCAACGTCCTGACTTTC	CASSFLDRASSGANVLTF
many	TRBV9	TRBJ2-3	NA	TGTGCCAGCAGCTACGTAGGGGACGGTTCAGATACGCAGTATTTT	CASSYVGDGSDTQYF
many	TRBV7-9	TRBJ2-1	TRBD1	TGTGCCAGCAGCACGACAGGGGGCGAGAGGTCCTACAATGAGCAGTTCTTC	CASSTTGGERSYNEQFF
medium-sized	TRBV7-2	TRBJ2-3	TRBD2	TGTGCCAGCAGCTTCATGGCGGGGGAAACAGATACGCAGTATTTT	CASSFMAGETDTQYF